This entry describes one TCR beta chain. Its antigen is currently unknown. CDR3 length: 14 amino acids. V gave up 0 bases and J gave up 4 bases; unmatched junction bases: 2. Germline V CDR1 and CDR2: SGDLS, YYNGEE. This specimen belongs to a study of cytomegalovirus exposure and HLA in healthy donors. Study summary: T cells numbering around 190 million yielded more than 95 million unique TCR beta sequences in an earlier analysis.

A multiplex PCR was run with 60 Vbeta primers and 13 Jbeta primers. The method was immunoSEQ multiplex PCR; TCRdb's version includes in-frame clones alone and lacks a portion of them. The sample yields about 190,000 clones, roughly 79% seen once. Findings and limits, study-wide: Cytomegalovirus-associated TCR beta chains were listed, numbering around 150.

This sequence joins TRBV9 and TRBJ2-5, with TRBD2 identical over 8 bases. Material for sequencing was PBMCs. The receptor's source is a woman in her late teens or twenties in good health and CMV-seronegative. CDR3: CASSVAGGSETQYF. In nucleotides, the CDR3 is TGTGCCAGCAGCGTAGCGGGGGGGTCAGAGACCCAGTACTTC.